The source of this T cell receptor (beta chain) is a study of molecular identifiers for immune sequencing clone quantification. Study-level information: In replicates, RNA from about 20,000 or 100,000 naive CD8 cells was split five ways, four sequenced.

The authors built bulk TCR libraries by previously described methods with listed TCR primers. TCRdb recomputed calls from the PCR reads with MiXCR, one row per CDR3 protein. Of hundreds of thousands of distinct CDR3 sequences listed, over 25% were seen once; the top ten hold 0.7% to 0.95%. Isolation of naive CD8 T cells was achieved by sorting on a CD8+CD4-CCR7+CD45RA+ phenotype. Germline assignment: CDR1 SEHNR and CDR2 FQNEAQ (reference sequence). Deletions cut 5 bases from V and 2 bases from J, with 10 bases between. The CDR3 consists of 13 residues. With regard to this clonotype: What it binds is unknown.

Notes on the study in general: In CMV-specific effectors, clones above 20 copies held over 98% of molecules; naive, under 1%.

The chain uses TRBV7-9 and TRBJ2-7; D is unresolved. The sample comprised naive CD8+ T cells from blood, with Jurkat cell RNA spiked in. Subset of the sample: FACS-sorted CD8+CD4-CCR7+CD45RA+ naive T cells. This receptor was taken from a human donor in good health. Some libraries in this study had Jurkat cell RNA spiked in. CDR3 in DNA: TGTGCCAGCAGCCGGGTAGCTACCTACGAGCAGTACTTC. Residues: CASSRVATYEQYF.